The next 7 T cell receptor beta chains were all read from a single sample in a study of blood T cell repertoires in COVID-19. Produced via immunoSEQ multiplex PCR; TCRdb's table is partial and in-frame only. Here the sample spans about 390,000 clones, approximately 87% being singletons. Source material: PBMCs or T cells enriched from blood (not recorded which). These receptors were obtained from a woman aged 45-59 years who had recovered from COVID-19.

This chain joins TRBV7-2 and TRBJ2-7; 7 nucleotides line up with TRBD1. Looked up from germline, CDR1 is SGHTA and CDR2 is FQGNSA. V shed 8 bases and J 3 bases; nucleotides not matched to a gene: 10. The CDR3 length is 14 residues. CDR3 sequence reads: CASSPPGQYYEQYF. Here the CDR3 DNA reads TGTGCCAGCTCGCCACCGGGACAGTACTACGAGCAGTACTTC. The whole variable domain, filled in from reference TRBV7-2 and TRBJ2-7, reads GAGVSQSPSNKVTEKGKDVELRCDPISGHTALYWYRQSLGQGLEFLIYFQGNSAPDKSGLPSDRFSAERTGGSVSTLTIQRTQQEDSAVYLCASSPPGQYYEQYFGPGTRLTVT.

The CDR3 region is CASSREREGYTF. The CDR3 DNA sequence: TGTGCCAGCAGCCGCGAAAGAGAGGGCTACACCTTC. The chain combines TRBV28 with TRBJ1-2; D not resolved. The length of the CDR3 is 12 residues. Trimming stripped 6 bases from V and 8 bases from J, with 13 bases between. Germline V CDR1 and CDR2: MDHEN, SYDVKM.

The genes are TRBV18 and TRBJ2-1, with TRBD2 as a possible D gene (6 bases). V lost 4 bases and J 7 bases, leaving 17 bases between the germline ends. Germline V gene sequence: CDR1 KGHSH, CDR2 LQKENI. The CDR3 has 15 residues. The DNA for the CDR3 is TGTGCCAGCTCACGGGACGCTCCGAGCGGGAATGAGCAGTTCTTC. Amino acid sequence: CASSRDAPSGNEQFF.

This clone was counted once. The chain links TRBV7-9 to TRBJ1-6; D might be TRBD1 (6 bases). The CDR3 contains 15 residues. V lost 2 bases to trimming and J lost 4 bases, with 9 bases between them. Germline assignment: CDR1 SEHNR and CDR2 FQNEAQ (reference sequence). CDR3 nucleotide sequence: TGTGCCAGCAGCTTATTTAGGGGGTATAATTCACCCCTCCACTTT. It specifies CASSLFRGYNSPLHF. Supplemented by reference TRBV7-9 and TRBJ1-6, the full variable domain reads DTGVSQNPRHKITKRGQNVTFRCDPISEHNRLYWYRQTLGQGPEFLTYFQNEAQLEKSRLLSDRFSAERPKGSFSTLEIQRTEQGDSAMYLCASSLFRGYNSPLHFGNGTRLTVT.

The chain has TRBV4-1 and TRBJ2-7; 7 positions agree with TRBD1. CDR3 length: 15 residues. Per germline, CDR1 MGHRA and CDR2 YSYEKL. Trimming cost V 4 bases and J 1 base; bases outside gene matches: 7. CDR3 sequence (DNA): TGCGCCAGCAGCCGATACGGGACAGCATCCTACGAGCAGTACTTC. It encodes CASSRYGTASYEQYF.

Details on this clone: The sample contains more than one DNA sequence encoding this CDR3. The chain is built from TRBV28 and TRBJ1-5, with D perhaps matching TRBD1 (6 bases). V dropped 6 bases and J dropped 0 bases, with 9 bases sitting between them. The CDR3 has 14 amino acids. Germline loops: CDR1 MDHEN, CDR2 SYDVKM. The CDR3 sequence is CASSGQNSNQPQHF. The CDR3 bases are TGTGCCAGCAGCGGACAGAATAGCAATCAGCCCCAGCATTTT.

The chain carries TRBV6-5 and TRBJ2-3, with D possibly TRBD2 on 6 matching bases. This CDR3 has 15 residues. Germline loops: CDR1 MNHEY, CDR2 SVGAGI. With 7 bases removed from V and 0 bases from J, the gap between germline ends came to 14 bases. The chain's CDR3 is CASTWIAVSTDTQYF. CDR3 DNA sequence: TGTGCCAGCACCTGGATAGCGGTAAGCACAGATACGCAGTATTTT.